This is a list of T cell receptor beta chains from one sample in a study of control samples from healthy donors and cancer patients. Data came from immunoSEQ multiplex PCR; TCRdb stores just in-frame clones and leaves some out. The sample shows 5,500 to 7,500 clones, around 72% of them seen only once. The source material was formalin-fixed, paraffin-embedded tissue. The receptors were gathered from a male donor with melanoma. Each CDR3 is given without its conserved first and last residue. Each record gives: V gene, CDR3 protein.

>TRBV2
ARRMKAGLAGGRQL
>TRBV5-8
ASRASRGNEQF
>TRBV14
ASSQVAQGYGYT
>TRBV7-8
ASSFQGANYGYT
>TRBV18
ASSPAAAYYEQY
>TRBV9
ASSGSGTGFNEQF
>TRBV5-1
ASRPGVLSSYEQY
>TRBV30
AWSVGRDQPQH
>TRBV7-2
ASSFGTETYEQY
>TRBV5-6
ASTLTSGYTGELF
>TRBV5-1
ASSASGFTPYEQY
>TRBV5-1
ASSLELAGTGTDTQY
>TRBV5-1
ASSLRQILSGANVLT
>TRBV20-1
SASSGIYNEQF
>TRBV20-1
SASYGINYGYT
>TRBV15
ATSLLAAMDTQY